These T cell receptor beta chains were read from a single sample in a study of Tregs in tolerant kidney transplant recipients. The protocol was immunoSEQ multiplex PCR, while the TCRdb copy is restricted to in-frame clones and leaves out a portion. The sample consists of about 81,000 clones, 90% to 95% of them appearing once. Specimen: CD4+ T cells from blood (PBMCs), collected 24 months after the transplant. Receptors originate from a human patient who received a combined kidney and bone marrow transplant. Some T cells may originate from the graft donor. Both conserved end residues are part of each CDR3. A D gene is named only where the DNA matches it firmly.

TRBJ2-7,TRBV7-2,.,CASSPFRGSEQYF
TRBJ1-6,TRBV30,.,CAWSGAYTSSYNSPLHF
TRBJ2-2,TRBV9,.,CASSVWNTGELFF
TRBJ1-5,TRBV7-8,.,CASSLAQDQPQHF
TRBJ2-7,TRBV5-1,TRBD1,CASSSRTGASSYEQYF
TRBJ2-1,TRBV7-6,TRBD1,CASSHPLRDRVNEQFF
TRBJ1-3,TRBV10-3,TRBD1,CAISDLGDSGNTIYF
TRBJ1-4,TRBV28,TRBD1,CASWGQAWEKLFF
TRBJ1-1,TRBV6-5,.,CASSYFAKPNTEAFF
TRBJ1-5,TRBV4-3,.,CASSQDASQGQPQHF
TRBJ2-7,TRBV4-3,TRBD2,CASSQDGGLGYYEQYF
TRBJ1-5,TRBV19,.,CASNPWGDSNQPQHF
TRBJ2-1,TRBV10-3,.,CAIGAREQGYNEQFF
TRBJ1-6,TRBV7-2,.,CASSIRHLYNSPLHF
TRBJ1-5,TRBV18,TRBD1,CASSRQGGPQGTAYSNQPQHF
TRBJ2-3,TRBV11-3,TRBD1,CASSLGQGRADTQYF
TRBJ2-1,TRBV6-5,TRBD2,CASSYWGGRADNEQFF
TRBJ2-1,TRBV10-3,TRBD2,CAIRPGLAGSKFF
TRBJ2-7,TRBV7-6,.,CASSLRGYEQYF
TRBJ2-1,TRBV11-1,TRBD1,CASSLAGQGGHEQFF
TRBJ2-5,TRBV5-1,TRBD1,CASSVTGVRETQYF
TRBJ1-1,TRBV29-1,TRBD1,CSVEVSTGATEAFF
TRBJ2-3,TRBV4-3,.,CASSQEVLGLSYTQYF
TRBJ2-2,TRBV2,.,CASSEVTGPHGELFF
TRBJ1-6,TRBV4-2,TRBD1,CASSQGSDRANSPLHF
TRBJ1-3,TRBV9,TRBD1,CASSLTGTGGFGNTIYF
TRBJ1-1,TRBV7-2,TRBD1,CASSLRGQGNTEAFF
TRBJ1-5,TRBV7-2,.,CASSPTTRGINQPQHF
TRBJ2-5,TRBV7-7,.,CASSLGGHETQYF
TRBJ2-7,TRBV4-3,TRBD1,CASSQDIIRDSYYEQYF
TRBJ1-3,TRBV7-2,.,CASSLAAENTIYF
TRBJ2-5,TRBV19,TRBD2,CASGTSSSVMGETQYF
TRBJ2-7,TRBV7-2,.,CASSQNSGAYEQYF
TRBJ2-7,TRBV11-2,.,CASSLVLADYEQYF
TRBJ2-5,TRBV29-1,.,CSVEGQGIRETQYF
TRBJ2-3,TRBV11-2,.,CASSFGADTQYF